Detailed here is one T cell receptor beta chain. What it recognizes is unknown. This entry is derived from a study of cytomegalovirus exposure and HLA in healthy donors. Study outcomes and limitations: Researchers catalogued about 160 TCR beta chains as cytomegalovirus-associated. Later examination showed HLA-associated TCR beta chains had greater clonal expansion than equally common others.

With 60 Vbeta and 13 Jbeta primers, the PCR was carried out. Original handling: Counted up in a later analysis, unique TCR beta chains came to 65 million to 100 million, with around 9.9 million shared. Sequencing was performed with immunoSEQ multiplex PCR; in TCRdb, only in-frame clones are kept and a portion is missing. Clonal size and the V and J genes are those of that table, whereas D and trimming came from the DNA. The table has about 50,000 clones, 72% seen once. This CDR3 comprises 14 residues. CDR1 and CDR2 (germline): SGHRS, YFSETQ. Trimming removed 4 bases from V and 5 bases from J, with 13 bases in between.

The TCR was taken from a woman between 45 and 65 years old in good health and CMV-seronegative. This chain joins TRBV5-1 and TRBJ2-1, with D perhaps being TRBD1 or TRBD2 (5 bases each). The sample taken for sequencing was PBMCs. The CDR3 DNA sequence: TGCGCCAGCAGCCTGGGGGAGTTGAACAATGAGCAGTTCTTC. It specifies CASSLGELNNEQFF.